One sample yielded the 27 T cell receptor beta chains listed below, sequenced in a study of T cell responses to AZD1222 COVID-19 vaccine. The repertoire was sequenced with immunoSEQ multiplex PCR; TCRdb's copy has only in-frame clones and lacks some. Of about 110,000 clones detected, approximately 91% appear once; the ten largest clones hold around 13%. The specimen was peripheral blood, collected on day 0 of MenACWY control vaccination. These receptor sequences come from an adult in good health.

The rearrangement uses TRBV19 and TRBJ1-5; D gene unclear. The CDR3 has 14 residues. Per germline, CDR1 LNHDA and CDR2 SQIVND (reference sequence). V was shortened by 1 base and J by 9 bases, with 13 bases between the two germline ends. CDR3 bases: TGTGCCAGTAGTATAGCACAGATCTACGGGCCCCAGCATTTT. It translates to CASSIAQIYGPQHF.

V is TRBV30 and J is TRBJ2-7; weak D call: TRBD2 (6 bases). Trimming removed 2 bases at V and 3 bases at J, with 20 bases between. Germline V gives CDR1 GTSNPN, CDR2 SVGIG (reference sequence). CDR3 length: 16 residues. The CDR3 DNA follows: TGTGCCTGGAGTCCCCCTTTTGGCGGGAATCTCTACGAGCAGTACTTC. This encodes CAWSPPFGGNLYEQYF.

This rearrangement joins TRBV6-2 or TRBV6-3 to TRBJ1-1; D unclear. Per the germline V gene, CDR1 is MNHEY and CDR2 is SVGEGT. CDR3 size: 18 residues. With 2 bases removed from V and 6 bases from J, the gap between germline ends came to 25 bases. In nucleotides, the CDR3 is TGTGCCAGCAGTTACGTCCGGGGAACGTCGGTATTCGGAGCTGAAGCTTTCTTT. It codes for CASSYVRGTSVFGAEAFF.

V and J are TRBV6-5 and TRBJ1-2, with 7 positions matching TRBD1. With 8 bases clipped from V and 3 bases from J, the junction kept 6 bases outside the gene matches. This CDR3 has 13 amino acids. CDR1 is MNHEY, CDR2 SVGAGI, per germline. CDR3 loop: CASRQGLDYGYTF. The CDR3 bases are TGTGCCAGCCGACAGGGCTTGGACTATGGCTACACCTTC.

CDR3 in amino acids: CASSQDGLQVQYF. Written as DNA, the CDR3 is TGCGCCAGCAGCCAAGATGGGCTGCAAGTCCAGTACTTC. This chain uses TRBV4-3 with TRBJ2-7; D gene uncertain. Looked up from germline, CDR1 is LGHNA and CDR2 is YSLEER. V was trimmed by 0 bases and J by 10 bases, leaving 13 bases between them. The length of the CDR3 is 13 residues.

In its sample, this clone was seen once. The chain recombines TRBV13 with TRBJ2-7, with 8 bases that match TRBD2. The CDR3 totals 15 residues. Germline CDR1 reads PRHDT; CDR2 reads FYEKMQ (reference sequence). After removal of 4 bases from V and 4 bases from J, the junction contained 9 bases not matched to a gene. In nucleotides, the CDR3 is TGTGCCAGCAGCTCCCGGGAGATAGCGGGGTACGAGCAGTACTTC. This gives the protein CASSSREIAGYEQYF.

Here the CDR3 DNA reads TGCGCCAGCAGACAATCGGGACAGGGGTTTAGTGAGCAGTTCTTC. Amino acids: CASRQSGQGFSEQFF. This rearrangement joins TRBV5-1 to TRBJ2-1, with 10 bases aligning to TRBD1. Germline V gives CDR1 SGHRS, CDR2 YFSETQ. CDR3 size: 15 residues. V lost 5 bases and J lost 9; bases outside the gene matches: 11.

The genes are TRBV10-3 and TRBJ2-7; the match to TRBD1 covers 7 bases. Germline values: CDR1 ENHRY, CDR2 SYGVKD. This CDR3 is built from 12 residues. With V trimmed by 4 bases and J by 5 bases, 2 bases remained unmatched. The CDR3 region has the DNA TGTGCCATCAGTGGTACAGGGGACGAGCAGTACTTC. It translates to CAISGTGDEQYF.

This clone was counted a single time. V and J are TRBV27 and TRBJ2-3, with TRBD2 matching 9 bases. This CDR3 comprises 16 residues. Germline CDR1 MNHEY, CDR2 SMNVEV (reference sequence). The trim removed 6 bases at V and 2 bases at J, leaving 9 bases unmatched. DNA for the CDR3: TGTGCCAGCAGCCTCGCGACTAGCGGATACACAGATACGCAGTATTTT. This translates into CASSLATSGYTDTQYF.

The CDR3 loop is CASSVQGKADTQYF. The DNA of the CDR3 is TGTGCCAGCAGTGTACAGGGGAAAGCAGATACGCAGTATTTT. The J gene is TRBJ2-3, the V gene TRBV9, with 7 bases lining up with TRBD1. The CDR3 loop spans 14 amino acids. The trim removed 5 bases at V and 4 bases at J, leaving 7 bases unmatched. Germline V gene lookup returns CDR1 SGDLS and CDR2 YYNGEE.

The chain joins TRBV4-2 to TRBJ2-1; D might be TRBD1 (9 bases). Per the germline V gene, CDR1 is LGHNA and CDR2 is YNFKEQ. The length of the CDR3 is 14 residues. V lost 3 bases and J 10 bases, leaving 16 bases between the germline ends. The CDR3 nucleotides read TGTGCCAGCAGCCAGGACAGGGGACTAGGGGAGCAGTTCTTC. Translating it yields CASSQDRGLGEQFF.

The genes are TRBV30 and TRBJ1-5; a weak D match, TRBD1 (5 bases). CDR3 length equals 14 residues. Trimming removed 1 base from V and 6 bases from J, with 13 bases in between. Per the germline V gene, CDR1 is GTSNPN and CDR2 is SVGIG (reference sequence). The DNA of the CDR3 is TGTGCCTGGAGTGAGATTTGGGGGGGTCAGCCCCAGCATTTT. This encodes CAWSEIWGGQPQHF.

A few counts support this clone. The genes are TRBV10-3 and TRBJ2-5, with unresolved D. Trimming removed 3 bases from V and 4 bases from J, with 3 bases in between. This CDR3 spans 11 amino acids. The germline CDR1 and CDR2 sequences are ENHRY and SYGVKD. This CDR3 is CAISDGETQYF. CDR3 in DNA: TGTGCCATCAGTGATGGAGAGACCCAGTACTTC.

The chain combines TRBV5-1 with TRBJ2-5; D tentatively fits TRBD1 or TRBD2 (5 bases each). V was pared by 4 bases and J by 5 bases, with 6 bases between. Germline CDR1 and CDR2: SGHRS and YFSETQ. The CDR3 runs 11 residues. CDR3 bases: TGCGCCAGCAGCGAGGGGGAGACCCAGTACTTC. As protein: CASSEGETQYF.

The gene calls are TRBV6-4 and TRBJ2-1; TRBD2 matches at 12 bases. The V segment lost 3 bases and the J segment 5 bases; nucleotides outside the gene matches: 5. Germline CDR1 is MRHNA and CDR2 is SNTAGT. The CDR3 totals 16 residues. In nucleotides, the CDR3 is TGTGCCAGCAGTGAATCCTCTAGCGGGGGGGACAATGAGCAGTTCTTC. This codes for CASSESSSGGDNEQFF.

The chain combines TRBV19 with TRBJ1-2, with 8 bases matching TRBD1. The CDR3 sequence is 16 residues long. V trimming: 4 bases; J trimming: 3 bases; junction bases outside the gene matches: 10. From germline, CDR1 is LNHDA and CDR2 SQIVND (reference sequence). The CDR3 DNA reads TGTGCCAGTAGTACCCTGACAGGGGTTGAGGACTATGGCTACACCTTC. This translates into CASSTLTGVEDYGYTF.

The chain couples TRBV27 to TRBJ2-1; D possibly corresponds to TRBD2 (6 bases). V lost 0 bases, J lost 0 bases, and 15 bases lay in between. Germline values: CDR1 MNHEY, CDR2 SMNVEV (reference sequence). The CDR3 has 18 amino acids. Written as DNA, the CDR3 is TGTGCCAGCAGTTTATCGCTTCGGGGGATAAACTCCTACAATGAGCAGTTCTTC. Its protein is CASSLSLRGINSYNEQFF.

The gene calls are TRBV5-6 and TRBJ1-5, with D hard to call. The V gene's germline CDR1 is SGHDT and CDR2 YYEEEE. The CDR3 totals 12 residues. The germline V and J ends were trimmed by 4 bases and 6 bases, with 8 bases remaining between them. Here the CDR3 DNA reads TGTGCCAGCAGCCTAGGTACTCAGCCCCAGCATTTT. Encoded protein: CASSLGTQPQHF.

The V call is TRBV19, the J call TRBJ1-1; D perhaps matches TRBD1 (5 bases). The CDR3 runs to 14 residues. In germline, CDR1 is LNHDA, CDR2 SQIVND (reference sequence). V gave up 0 bases and J gave up 4 bases, with 9 bases separating them. The CDR3 spells CASSIERQITEAFF. The CDR3 DNA reads TGTGCCAGTAGTATAGAAAGACAGATCACTGAAGCTTTCTTT.

The CDR3 sequence is CASSIATTGTTNYGYTF. The CDR3 DNA reads TGTGCCAGTAGTATAGCGACGACAGGGACTACTAACTATGGCTACACCTTC. The genes are TRBV19 and TRBJ1-2; 7 positions agree with TRBD1. After removal of 1 base from V and 0 bases from J, the junction contained 8 bases not matched to a gene. Looked up from germline, CDR1 is LNHDA and CDR2 is SQIVND (reference sequence). This CDR3 spans 17 amino acids.

This clone was counted once. This chain joins TRBV7-6 and TRBJ1-3, with D possibly TRBD1 on 5 matching bases. There are 15 residues in the CDR3. The germline CDR1 and CDR2 sequences are SGHVS and FNYEAQ. The V end lost 5 bases, the J end lost 0 bases, and 11 bases lay between the germline ends. CDR3 protein: CASSRDGDSGNTIYF. The CDR3 region has the DNA TGTGCCAGCAGCCGGGACGGGGACTCTGGAAACACCATATATTTT.

This clone has just a few counts. This chain links TRBV6-5 with TRBJ1-5; 8 bases are a match to TRBD1. The germline CDR1 and CDR2 sequences are MNHEY and SVGAGI. The J segment lost 5 bases and the V segment lost 6 bases, leaving 9 bases of the junction unmatched. The CDR3 consists of 15 residues. This chain's CDR3 is CASRALGQGYQPQHF. The CDR3 DNA sequence: TGTGCCAGCAGGGCCCTCGGACAGGGTTATCAGCCCCAGCATTTT.

The chain uses TRBV9 and TRBJ2-7; 7 bases are a match to TRBD2. CDR3 length: 13 residues. The junction had 3 bases not matched to a gene; V was cut back by 4 bases and J by 2 bases. CDR1 and CDR2 (germline): SGDLS, YYNGEE. The CDR3 loop is CASSSGLAYEQYF. CDR3 DNA sequence: TGTGCCAGCAGCAGTGGACTAGCCTACGAGCAGTACTTC.

The chain links TRBV30 to TRBJ2-3, with TRBD2 matching over 8 bases. The J segment lost 4 bases and the V segment lost 3 bases, leaving 15 bases of the junction unmatched. The CDR3 runs to 17 residues. Germline V CDR1 and CDR2: GTSNPN, SVGIG (reference sequence). The CDR3 nucleotides read TGTGCCTGGAGCGAGGGGCGACTAGCGCGGATCTCAGATACGCAGTATTTT. As protein: CAWSEGRLARISDTQYF.

CDR3 DNA sequence: TGCGCCAGCAGCCAAGGCCAAAGGACGGGGAACACTGAAGCTTTCTTT. Its translation is CASSQGQRTGNTEAFF. This chain joins TRBV4-1 and TRBJ1-1; D is ambiguous. CDR3 length: 16 residues. V was cut by 1 base and J by 1 base, with 13 bases left in between. Per the germline V gene, CDR1 is MGHRA and CDR2 is YSYEKL.

The chain uses TRBV4-2 and TRBJ2-5; the D gene is possibly TRBD2 (6 bases). Germline CDR1 LGHNA, CDR2 YNFKEQ. This CDR3 contains 17 residues. V was cut by 0 bases and J by 1 base, with 15 bases left in between. The CDR3 nucleotides read TGTGCCAGCAGCCAAGATGGACGCCGGGGGAGCCAAGAGACCCAGTACTTC. Translated: CASSQDGRRGSQETQYF.

The chain couples TRBV5-1 to TRBJ1-2; a weak D match, TRBD1 (6 bases). V lost 3 bases to trimming and J lost 0 bases, with 15 bases between them. Germline V gene data show CDR1 as SGHRS and CDR2 as YFSETQ. The CDR3 has 16 amino acids. The CDR3 nucleotides are TGCGCCAGCAGCTACACCCGGGACACAACTAACTATGGCTACACCTTC. Protein product: CASSYTRDTTNYGYTF.